A single sample is the source of the 22 T cell receptor beta chains below, sequenced in a study of T cell responses to AZD1222 COVID-19 vaccine (dated by TCRdb to the early 2020s). This specimen's time point label, per the study, means: baseline before first vaccination. Receptor amplification or capture employed the immunoSEQ multiplex PCR assay. In TCRdb, the immuneACCESS table is reduced to in-frame sequences with V and J assigned. These tables do not hold every clone; where another copy was compared, an unresolved V gene accounts for under half, and the others remain unexplained. This sample lists over 100,000 clones; about 93% were detected once. The ten largest clones add up to over 6.5% of the sample. The material was peripheral blood, obtained on day 0 of AZD1222 vaccination. Receptors originate from an adult in good health.

The chain is built from TRBV20-1 and TRBJ2-1; no reliable D call. The V end was cut by 6 bases, the J end by 5 bases, with 8 bases between. The CDR3 length is 11 residues. Germline values: CDR1 DFQATT, CDR2 SNEGSKA (reference sequence). The CDR3 region has the DNA TGCAGTGCGGGCGCTAACAATGAGCAGTTCTTC. Protein: CSAGANNEQFF.

The genes are TRBV19 and TRBJ1-1; maybe TRBD1 (5 bases). The CDR3 runs 13 residues. V lost 3 bases to trimming and J lost 6 bases, with 11 bases between them. Germline CDR1 reads LNHDA; CDR2 reads SQIVND (reference sequence). CDR3 sequence reads: CASSIWQGAEAFF. The CDR3 coding sequence is TGTGCCAGTAGTATTTGGCAGGGCGCTGAAGCTTTCTTT. The full variable domain, rest sourced from reference TRBV19 and TRBJ1-1, is DGGITQSPKYLFRKEGQNVTLSCEQNLNHDAMYWYRQDPGQGLRLIYYSQIVNDFQKGDIAEGYSVSREKKESFPLTVTSAQKNPTAFYLCASSIWQGAEAFFGQGTRLTVV.

This chain links TRBV18 with TRBJ2-1; D is ambiguous. V was clipped by 3 bases and J by 5 bases, with 11 bases between them. This CDR3 region has 14 residues. CDR1 is KGHSH, CDR2 LQKENI, per germline. The CDR3 nucleotides are TGTGCCAGCTCACCCCTCCCGGATCACAATGAGCAGTTCTTC. Its protein is CASSPLPDHNEQFF.

This clone was counted a single time. The chain has TRBV30 and TRBJ1-2; D ambiguous. Per the germline V gene, CDR1 is GTSNPN and CDR2 is SVGIG (reference sequence). The germline V and J ends were trimmed by 0 bases and 6 bases, with 14 bases remaining between them. The CDR3 spans 14 residues. For the CDR3, the DNA is TGTGCCTGGAGTGTAAACATGGGGTCTGATGGCTACACCTTC. It translates to CAWSVNMGSDGYTF. Based on the CDR3 plus reference TRBV30 and TRBJ1-2, the full variable domain is SQTIHQWPATLVQPVGSPLSLECTVEGTSNPNLYWYRQAAGRGLQLLFYSVGIGQISSEVPQNLSASRPQDRQFILSSKKLLLSDSGFYLCAWSVNMGSDGYTFGSGTRLTVV.

This chain links TRBV5-5 with TRBJ2-7; D perhaps matches TRBD2 (6 bases). The V end lost 4 bases, the J end lost 1 base, and 15 bases lay between the germline ends. Germline V gene data show CDR1 as SGHKS and CDR2 as YYEKEE (reference sequence). CDR3 size: 15 residues. The CDR3 spells CASSSVASASYEQYF. CDR3 nucleotides: TGTGCCAGCAGCAGCGTCGCTAGCGCGTCCTACGAGCAGTACTTC.

V usage is TRBV19 and J usage is TRBJ2-3; TRBD1 is a possible D gene (5 bases). V gave up 3 bases and J gave up 0 bases, with 10 bases separating them. The CDR3 totals 15 residues. Germline assignment: CDR1 LNHDA and CDR2 SQIVND (reference sequence). CDR3 DNA: TGTGCCAGTAGTATCAGCAGGGTTAGCACAGATACGCAGTATTTT. This encodes CASSISRVSTDTQYF.

This clone appeared once. The gene calls are TRBV6-5 and TRBJ1-4; 10 bases are shared with TRBD1. The J segment lost 8 bases and the V segment lost 5 bases, leaving 5 bases of the junction unmatched. From germline, CDR1 is MNHEY and CDR2 SVGAGI. The CDR3 is 14 residues long. The CDR3 loop is CASSRDRGQEKLFF. CDR3 sequence (DNA): TGTGCCAGCAGTCGCGACAGGGGGCAGGAAAAACTGTTTTTT.

The sample holds one count of this clone. This chain uses TRBV28 with TRBJ2-5; D might be TRBD1 or TRBD2, each matching 5 bases. The CDR3 has 14 residues. Germline CDR1 and CDR2: MDHEN and SYDVKM. Trimming removed 5 bases at V and 4 bases at J, with 14 bases between. For the CDR3, the DNA is TGTGCCAGCAGTACCCGGAGAGGGACAGAGACCCAGTACTTC. Protein sequence: CASSTRRGTETQYF.

The sample holds one count of this clone. The chain combines TRBV27 with TRBJ2-1; D remains ambiguous. V lost 3 bases to trimming and J lost 0 bases, with 9 bases between them. The CDR3 extends over 15 amino acids. Germline-derived CDR1 and CDR2 are MNHEY and SMNVEV (reference sequence). The CDR3 nucleotides read TGTGCCAGCAGTTTTTCCGTGAGCTCCTACAATGAGCAGTTCTTC. This encodes CASSFSVSSYNEQFF.

For the CDR3, the DNA is TGTGCCAGCAGCCCGGGACCCGATTCTTGGAATGAGCAGTTCTTC. Protein: CASSPGPDSWNEQFF. This rearrangement joins TRBV4-2 to TRBJ2-1; D may be TRBD1 or TRBD2 (5 bases each). The CDR3 is 15 amino acids. V lost 4 bases and J lost 7, with 17 bases in between. Germline V lookup: CDR1 LGHNA, CDR2 YNFKEQ.

This clone was counted once. This rearrangement joins TRBV3-1 (or the pseudogene TRBV3-2) to TRBJ2-1; 11 nucleotides agree with TRBD1. This CDR3 contains 15 residues. Trimming at V came to 1 base and at J to 7 bases, leaving 3 bases not matched to a gene. Looked up from germline, CDR1 is LGHDT and CDR2 is YNNKEL (reference sequence). The CDR3 spells CASSQAGTGGNEQFF. DNA of the CDR3: TGTGCCAGCAGCCAAGCAGGGACAGGGGGTAATGAGCAGTTCTTC.

The chain combines TRBV28 with TRBJ1-2; 12 positions agree with TRBD1. The CDR3 consists of 16 residues. V was pared by 7 bases and J by 4 bases, with 10 bases of the junction left unmatched. In germline, CDR1 is MDHEN, CDR2 SYDVKM. This CDR3 reads CASTDPGQGAGYGYTF. CDR3 in DNA: TGTGCCAGCACCGACCCGGGACAGGGGGCCGGCTATGGCTACACCTTC.

The rearrangement links TRBV29-1 to TRBJ1-2; D is undetermined. This CDR3 spans 11 amino acids. Germline V CDR1 and CDR2: SQVTM, ANQGSEA. V was cut by 3 bases and J by 7 bases, with 9 bases left in between. The CDR3 DNA reads TGCAGCGTTGACGACTTGATTGGCTACACCTTC. Translating gives CSVDDLIGYTF.

The chain recombines TRBV18 with TRBJ2-3; D is unclear. Germline CDR1 reads KGHSH; CDR2 reads LQKENI. The CDR3 is made up of 13 amino acids. V was pared by 2 bases and J by 3 bases, with 6 bases between. CDR3 DNA sequence: TGTGCCAGCTCACCAACCATTACAGATACGCAGTATTTT. Translation: CASSPTITDTQYF.

The chain couples TRBV28 to TRBJ2-5; TRBD1 matches at 7 bases. There are 15 residues in the CDR3. Trimming removed 5 bases from V and 5 bases from J; junction bases left unmatched: 11. CDR1 is MDHEN, CDR2 SYDVKM, per germline. The chain's CDR3 is CASSVNRGYGETQYF. For the CDR3, the DNA is TGTGCCAGCAGTGTAAACAGGGGCTACGGGGAGACCCAGTACTTC.

The rearrangement joins TRBV10-3 to TRBJ1-2; 10 nucleotides match TRBD1. The V segment lost 3 bases and the J segment 9 bases; nucleotides outside the gene matches: 7. This CDR3 contains 14 residues. The germline V gene has CDR1 ENHRY and CDR2 SYGVKD. The CDR3, as DNA: TGTGCCATCAGTGATCCCGGGACAGGGGTGAGCTACACCTTC. Residues: CAISDPGTGVSYTF.

The genes are TRBV4-1 and TRBJ2-5; D may be TRBD2 (7 bases). The V end was cut by 1 base, the J end by 0 bases, with 15 bases between. The CDR3 consists of 17 residues. The germline V gene has CDR1 MGHRA and CDR2 YSYEKL. The CDR3, as DNA: TGCGCCAGCAGCCAAGTAGGGGGGGCTAGGTACCAAGAGACCCAGTACTTC. This codes for CASSQVGGARYQETQYF.

This chain joins TRBV29-1 and TRBJ2-7, with D possibly being TRBD1 or TRBD2 (5 bases each). CDR1 is SQVTM, CDR2 ANQGSEA, per germline. Between the trimmed V and J ends, which lost 7 bases and 2 bases, there was a span of 21 bases. CDR3 length equals 15 residues. For the CDR3, the DNA is TGCAGCGCCCGACAGAGGAGCGGCGGCGCCTACGAGCAGTACTTC. It codes for CSARQRSGGAYEQYF.

The chain couples TRBV19 to TRBJ2-7; no firm D call. The CDR3 sequence is 17 residues long. Germline-derived CDR1 and CDR2 are LNHDA and SQIVND (reference sequence). V lost 0 bases to trimming and J lost 0 bases, with 15 bases between them. CDR3 nucleotides: TGTGCCAGTAGTATAGACGCAGGACGGCCGTCCTCCTACGAGCAGTACTTC. This sequence encodes CASSIDAGRPSSYEQYF.

The chain links TRBV13 to TRBJ2-7; 13 nucleotides match TRBD2. Trimming at V came to 3 bases and at J to 12 bases, leaving 5 bases not matched to a gene. The CDR3 consists of 13 residues. The germline V gene has CDR1 PRHDT and CDR2 FYEKMQ (reference sequence). The CDR3 is CASSFDGTSGTYF. The CDR3 DNA sequence: TGTGCCAGCAGCTTCGATGGGACTAGCGGGACGTACTTC.

The chain has TRBV18 and TRBJ2-2, with unresolved D. The CDR3 totals 14 residues. Germline lookup yields CDR1 KGHSH and CDR2 LQKENI. V was trimmed by 7 bases and J by 5 bases, leaving 14 bases between them. The CDR3 sequence: CASFPERVTGELFF. CDR3 bases: TGTGCCAGCTTTCCAGAAAGGGTAACCGGGGAGCTGTTTTTT.

This chain joins TRBV29-1 and TRBJ1-3; 8 bases map to TRBD1. From germline, CDR1 is SQVTM and CDR2 ANQGSEA. This CDR3 region has 12 residues. V trimming: 7 bases; J trimming: 3 bases; junction bases outside the gene matches: 2. The DNA of the CDR3 is TGCAGCGCACAGGGGGTTGGAAACACCATATATTTT. This encodes CSAQGVGNTIYF.